Each of the 20 T cell receptor beta chains below was sequenced from the same sample in a study of blood T cell repertoires in COVID-19. Profiling relied on immunoSEQ multiplex PCR, and the TCRdb table lists in-frame clones only, not all of them. The data hold around 130,000 clones, with roughly 84% observed a single time. Sequenced material: peripheral blood. The receptors derive from an elderly woman with acute or convalescent COVID-19.

The J gene is TRBJ1-2, the V gene TRBV6-1; D is ambiguous. Germline values: CDR1 MNHNS, CDR2 SASEGT. Trimming left V 1 base short and J 8 bases short, with 11 bases between. CDR3 length equals 13 residues. This CDR3 is CASSEGPIWGYTF. In DNA, the CDR3 is TGTGCCAGCAGTGAAGGGCCGATCTGGGGCTACACCTTC.

This rearrangement joins TRBV11-3 to TRBJ2-3; weak D call: TRBD1 (5 bases). V gave up 3 bases and J gave up 4 bases, with 5 bases separating them. CDR1 is SGHNT and CDR2 is YENEEA in the germline V gene. CDR3 length equals 12 residues. CDR3 DNA: TGTGCCAGCAGCTTCAGGGCAGATACGCAGTATTTT. This encodes CASSFRADTQYF.

The V gene is TRBV19, the J gene TRBJ1-1, with 8 bases matching TRBD1. CDR3 size: 18 residues. Germline V CDR1 and CDR2: LNHDA, SQIVND (reference sequence). V shed 6 bases, J shed 4 bases, and the junction held 19 bases outside the gene matches. DNA for the CDR3: TGTGCCAGTAGGAAAAGGCCGCAAGCAGGGGGCAAGGGCACTGAAGCTTTCTTT. Amino acid sequence: CASRKRPQAGGKGTEAFF.

The chain carries TRBV6-6 and TRBJ1-5; perhaps TRBD1 as D (5 bases). The CDR3 extends over 15 amino acids. CDR1 is MNHNY and CDR2 is SVGAGI in the germline V gene (reference sequence). Trimming shortened V by 3 bases and J by 0 bases, and 9 bases separated the two germline ends. The CDR3 nucleotides are TGTGCCAGCAGTTATGGGGACTATAGCAATCAGCCCCAGCATTTT. This translates into CASSYGDYSNQPQHF.

The chain couples TRBV7-2 to TRBJ2-3, with D possibly being TRBD2 (6 bases). The CDR3 runs 14 residues. The germline CDR1 and CDR2 sequences are SGHTA and FQGNSA. V was cut by 2 bases and J by 6 bases, with 12 bases left in between. Here the CDR3 DNA reads TGTGCCAGCAGCTTAACCGGGACTCCCGATACGCAGTATTTT. Translation: CASSLTGTPDTQYF.

This rearrangement joins TRBV5-1 to TRBJ2-3, with D unclear. The CDR3 is 13 amino acids. The V gene's germline CDR1 is SGHRS and CDR2 YFSETQ. Trimming removed 4 bases from V and 0 bases from J, with 6 bases in between. The CDR3 loop reads CASSVTSTDTQYF. CDR3 nucleotides: TGCGCCAGCAGCGTGACTAGCACAGATACGCAGTATTTT.

The chain has TRBV7-2 and TRBJ1-2, with a possible D match to TRBD1 (5 bases). CDR3 size: 11 residues. CDR1 is SGHTA, CDR2 FQGNSA, per germline. The ends were cut back, 8 bases at V and 7 bases at J, with 11 bases in the middle. CDR3 region: CASSGGVGYTF. The CDR3 DNA reads as TGTGCCAGCTCCGGGGGAGTTGGCTACACCTTC.

This chain links TRBV27 with TRBJ1-4, with 8 bases fitting TRBD1. Germline trimming cut 6 bases from V and 2 bases from J; bases unmatched to any gene: 5. This CDR3 is 15 amino acids long. CDR1 and CDR2 (germline): MNHEY, SMNVEV (reference sequence). CDR3 coding DNA: TGTGCCAGCAGAAGACAGGGGCGGACTAATGAAAAACTGTTTTTT. Translating gives CASRRQGRTNEKLFF.

The CDR3 coding sequence is TGTGCCAGCAGCTTAGCCGGGACAGGGGGCCTCTATGGCTACACCTTC. It translates to CASSLAGTGGLYGYTF. The chain carries TRBV5-6 and TRBJ1-2; 12 bases agree with TRBD1. The CDR3 totals 16 residues. From germline, CDR1 is SGHDT and CDR2 YYEEEE. The trim removed 2 bases at V and 4 bases at J, leaving 6 bases unmatched.

The chain combines TRBV30 with TRBJ2-3, with D possibly matching TRBD2 (6 bases). Germline CDR1 is GTSNPN and CDR2 is SVGIG (reference sequence). Trimming cost V 0 bases and J 0 bases, with 7 bases left between them. The CDR3 totals 14 residues. The CDR3 DNA sequence: TGTGCCTGGAGTGTAGGGAGGAGCACAGATACGCAGTATTTT. Amino acid sequence: CAWSVGRSTDTQYF.

The V and J genes are TRBV2 and TRBJ2-7; 10 bases agree with TRBD1. The CDR3 is made up of 16 amino acids. Germline assignment: CDR1 SNHLY and CDR2 FYNNEI. J lost 6 bases, V lost 2 bases, and 10 bases had no gene match. CDR3 nucleotides: TGTGCCAGCAGTGAAAGTAGGGGACAGGGGTACCGCGAGCAGTACTTC. Translating gives CASSESRGQGYREQYF.

This chain links TRBV6-5 with TRBJ2-1; the D is unclear. There are 14 residues in the CDR3. The ends were cut back, 7 bases at V and 0 bases at J, with 10 bases in the middle. Germline V gene sequence: CDR1 MNHEY, CDR2 SVGAGI. The CDR3 here is CASTPGISYNEQFF. The CDR3 nucleotides are TGTGCCAGCACCCCGGGTATCTCCTACAATGAGCAGTTCTTC.

The V call is TRBV19, the J call TRBJ1-2; 9 positions match TRBD1. The junction had 14 bases not matched to a gene; V was cut back by 1 base and J by 8 bases. CDR1 LNHDA and CDR2 SQIVND come from the germline V gene (reference sequence). This CDR3 comprises 17 residues. DNA for the CDR3: TGTGCCAGTAGTATAGGTCCCGGGACAGGGATCGAAGAGGGCTACACCTTC. This codes for CASSIGPGTGIEEGYTF.

V is TRBV7-2 and J is TRBJ2-7; D uncertain. This CDR3 contains 12 residues. Per germline, CDR1 SGHTA and CDR2 FQGNSA. V gave up 5 bases and J gave up 3 bases, with 8 bases separating them. In DNA, the CDR3 is TGTGCCAGCAGCCCGGCTAGCTACGAGCAGTACTTC. This codes for CASSPASYEQYF.

V and J are TRBV5-4 and TRBJ2-5; 13 bases fit TRBD2. Trimming at V came to 0 bases and at J to 9 bases, leaving 2 bases not matched to a gene. CDR3 length: 14 amino acids. CDR1 and CDR2 (germline): SGHNT, YYREEE (reference sequence). The CDR3 coding sequence is TGTGCCAGCAGCTTGGGGGGACTAGCGGGACCCCAGTACTTC. Residues: CASSLGGLAGPQYF.

In DNA form, the CDR3 reads TGCAGCGTTCTCTTCTACAATGAGCAGTTCTTC. Translation: CSVLFYNEQFF. V gene TRBV29-1 combines with J gene TRBJ2-1, with D uncertain. The CDR3 consists of 11 residues. Germline assignment: CDR1 SQVTM and CDR2 ANQGSEA. Between the trimmed V and J ends, which lost 5 bases and 3 bases, there was a span of 5 bases.

This rearrangement joins TRBV11-2 to TRBJ2-6; weak D call: TRBD2 (5 bases). This CDR3 contains 14 residues. With 1 base removed from V and 13 bases from J, the gap between germline ends came to 14 bases. Germline loops: CDR1 SGHAT, CDR2 FQNNGV. CDR3 sequence: CASSLGEGSRVLTF. The CDR3 DNA is TGTGCCAGCAGCTTAGGTGAGGGATCCAGGGTCCTGACTTTC.

The rearrangement joins TRBV5-6 to TRBJ1-2; the match to TRBD1 covers 7 bases. The V segment lost 6 bases and the J segment 0 bases; nucleotides outside the gene matches: 8. Germline values: CDR1 SGHDT, CDR2 YYEEEE. The CDR3 has 15 residues. CDR3: CASNPIQGANYGYTF. DNA of the CDR3: TGTGCCAGCAACCCAATCCAGGGGGCTAACTATGGCTACACCTTC.

This clone came up once. V is TRBV19 and J is TRBJ2-1; 8 positions agree with TRBD1. There are 16 residues in the CDR3. The V and J ends lost 3 bases and 0 bases, in that order; junction bases with no gene match: 4. Germline V lookup: CDR1 LNHDA, CDR2 SQIVND (reference sequence). The CDR3: CASSITGTGSYNEQFF. The CDR3 DNA sequence: TGTGCCAGTAGTATCACCGGGACAGGCTCCTACAATGAGCAGTTCTTC.

This clone was counted once. V usage is TRBV15 and J usage is TRBJ2-7; 8 bases line up with TRBD2. Looked up from germline, CDR1 is LNHNV and CDR2 is YYDKDF (reference sequence). CDR3 length: 14 residues. With V trimmed by 1 base and J by 4 bases, 3 bases remained unmatched. In DNA, the CDR3 is TGTGCCACCAGCAGAGCGGGAGGGCGTTACGAGCAGTACTTC. It codes for CATSRAGGRYEQYF.